This record looks at one T cell receptor (beta chain) sequence and its context. Sequencing was performed with immunoSEQ multiplex PCR; in TCRdb, only in-frame clones are kept and a portion is missing. The sample yields about 80,000 clones, approximately 82% seen once. The data derive from a study of control samples from healthy donors and cancer patients. V was clipped by 6 bases and J by 6 bases; unmatched bases: 4. Germline V gives CDR1 SNHLY, CDR2 FYNNEI. The CDR3 covers 15 residues. The chain carries TRBV2 and TRBJ2-2; 13 bases are shared with TRBD2. The receptor's source is a man in his 60s with head and neck cancer. Sequencing input: PBMCs. The CDR3 reads CASRRLAGGAGELFF. In DNA form, the CDR3 reads TGTGCCAGCAGAAGACTAGCGGGAGGTGCCGGGGAGCTGTTTTTT.